What follows describes a single T cell receptor (beta chain). Its cognate antigen is unknown. Post-ART PBMC samples numbered at least two per donor, and pre-ART ones at least one. V shed 6 bases, J shed 1 base, and the junction held 0 bases outside the gene matches. The CDR3 consists of 14 residues. Germline CDR1 and CDR2: MNHEY and SVGAGI. Samples were assayed with immunoSEQ v3.0 at survey level. Data came from immunoSEQ multiplex PCR; TCRdb stores just in-frame clones and leaves some out. This sample has about 39,000 clones, with approximately 87% found just once. The data were taken from a study of long-term antiretroviral therapy in people with HIV. Study as a whole: There is a gap of about a decade between the earliest samples and the later 2015 immediate-ART recommendation. Whole-study findings and limits: Information on adherence to ART, viral resistance or therapy changes was unavailable. Repertoires from HIV showed CDR3 length ranges narrower than those of controls.

This receptor was taken from a woman between 45 and 65 years old with HIV. The source was unsorted PBMCs, collected 1.2 years after starting antiretroviral therapy. The rearrangement joins TRBV6-5 to TRBJ1-5, with 10 bases identical to TRBD1. The CDR3 sequence is CASRDRGSNQPQHF. The CDR3 nucleotides are TGTGCCAGCAGGGACAGGGGGAGCAATCAGCCCCAGCATTTT.